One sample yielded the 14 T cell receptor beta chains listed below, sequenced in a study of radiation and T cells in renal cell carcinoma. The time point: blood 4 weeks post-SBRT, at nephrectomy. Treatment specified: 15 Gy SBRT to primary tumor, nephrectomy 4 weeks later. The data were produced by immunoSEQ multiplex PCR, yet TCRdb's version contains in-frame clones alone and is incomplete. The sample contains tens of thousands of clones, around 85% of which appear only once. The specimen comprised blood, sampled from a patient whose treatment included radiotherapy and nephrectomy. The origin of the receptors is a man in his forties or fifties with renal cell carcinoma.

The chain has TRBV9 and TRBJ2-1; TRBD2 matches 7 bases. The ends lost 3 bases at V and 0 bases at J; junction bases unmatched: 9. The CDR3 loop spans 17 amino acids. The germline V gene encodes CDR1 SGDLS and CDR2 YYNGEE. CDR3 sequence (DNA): TGTGCCAGCAGCGCATCGCAAGCGGGAAACTCCTACAATGAGCAGTTCTTC. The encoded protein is CASSASQAGNSYNEQFF.

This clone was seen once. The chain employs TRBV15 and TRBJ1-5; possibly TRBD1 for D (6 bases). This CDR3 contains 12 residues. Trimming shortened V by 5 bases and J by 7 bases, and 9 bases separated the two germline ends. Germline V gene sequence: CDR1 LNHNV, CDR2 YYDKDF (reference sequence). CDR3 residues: CATSAGDQPQHF. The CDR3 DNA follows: TGTGCCACCAGCGCAGGGGACCAGCCCCAGCATTTT.

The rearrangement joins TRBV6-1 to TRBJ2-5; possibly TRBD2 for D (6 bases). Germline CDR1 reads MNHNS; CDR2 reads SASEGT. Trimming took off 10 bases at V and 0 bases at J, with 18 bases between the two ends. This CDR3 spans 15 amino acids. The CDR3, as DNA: TGTGCCACTTACCGGGGGTACCAGTACCAAGAGACCCAGTACTTC. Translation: CATYRGYQYQETQYF.

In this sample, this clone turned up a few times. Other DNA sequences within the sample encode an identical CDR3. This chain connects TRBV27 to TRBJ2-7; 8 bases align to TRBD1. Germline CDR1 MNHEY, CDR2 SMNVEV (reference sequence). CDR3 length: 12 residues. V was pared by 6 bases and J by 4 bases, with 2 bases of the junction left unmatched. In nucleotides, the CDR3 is TGTGCCAGCAGGACAGGGGCGTACGAGCAGTACTTC. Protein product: CASRTGAYEQYF.

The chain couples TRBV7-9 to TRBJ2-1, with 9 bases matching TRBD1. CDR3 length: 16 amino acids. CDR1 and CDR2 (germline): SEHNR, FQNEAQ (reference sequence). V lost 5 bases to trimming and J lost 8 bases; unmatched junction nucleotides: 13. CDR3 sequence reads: CASSEGQGRPDHEQFF. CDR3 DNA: TGTGCCAGCAGCGAAGGACAGGGGCGCCCCGACCATGAGCAGTTCTTC.

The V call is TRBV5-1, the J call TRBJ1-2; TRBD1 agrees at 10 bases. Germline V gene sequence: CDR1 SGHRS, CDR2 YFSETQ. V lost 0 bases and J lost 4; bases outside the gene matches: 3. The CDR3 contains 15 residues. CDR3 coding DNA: TGCGCCAGCAGCTTGGGACAGGGGGCATCCTATGGCTACACCTTC. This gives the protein CASSLGQGASYGYTF.

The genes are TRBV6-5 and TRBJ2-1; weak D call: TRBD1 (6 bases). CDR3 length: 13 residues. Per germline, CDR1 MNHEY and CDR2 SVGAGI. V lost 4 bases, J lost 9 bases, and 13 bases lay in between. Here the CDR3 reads CASSSPGVSEQFF. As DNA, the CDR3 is TGTGCCAGCAGTTCGCCAGGGGTTAGTGAGCAGTTCTTC.

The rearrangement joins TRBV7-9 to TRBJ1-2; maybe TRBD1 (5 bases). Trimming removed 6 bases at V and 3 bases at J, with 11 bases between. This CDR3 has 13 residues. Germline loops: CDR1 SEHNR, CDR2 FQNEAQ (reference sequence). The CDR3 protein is CASRSTGYYGYTF. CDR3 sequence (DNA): TGTGCCAGCAGATCTACAGGATACTATGGCTACACCTTC.

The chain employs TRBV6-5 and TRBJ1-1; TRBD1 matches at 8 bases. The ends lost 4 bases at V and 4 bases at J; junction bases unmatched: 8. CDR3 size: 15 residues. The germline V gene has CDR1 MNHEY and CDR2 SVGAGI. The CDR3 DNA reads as TGTGCCAGCAGTTCCAGACCGGACAGGGTCACTGAAGCTTTCTTT. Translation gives CASSSRPDRVTEAFF.

CDR3: CAISELQGAGNTIYF. The DNA of the CDR3 is TGTGCCATCAGTGAGTTGCAGGGGGCTGGAAACACCATATATTTT. The J gene is TRBJ1-3, the V gene TRBV10-3; TRBD1 matches at 7 bases. The CDR3 extends over 15 amino acids. Germline V CDR1 and CDR2: ENHRY, SYGVKD. Trimming removed 1 base from V and 2 bases from J; junction bases left unmatched: 2.

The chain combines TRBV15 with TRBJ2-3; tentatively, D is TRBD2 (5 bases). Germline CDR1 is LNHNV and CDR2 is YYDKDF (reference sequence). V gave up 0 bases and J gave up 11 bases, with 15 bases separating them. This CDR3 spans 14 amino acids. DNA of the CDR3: TGTGCCACCAGCAGAGATAGTACGGGAAAAAGGCAGTATTTT. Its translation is CATSRDSTGKRQYF.

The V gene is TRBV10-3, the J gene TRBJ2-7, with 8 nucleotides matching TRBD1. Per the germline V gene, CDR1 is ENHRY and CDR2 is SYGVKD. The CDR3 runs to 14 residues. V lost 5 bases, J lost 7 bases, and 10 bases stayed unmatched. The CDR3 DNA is TGTGCCATCAGTTGGGACAGGCCCCCTGGGGAGCAGTACTTC. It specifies CAISWDRPPGEQYF.

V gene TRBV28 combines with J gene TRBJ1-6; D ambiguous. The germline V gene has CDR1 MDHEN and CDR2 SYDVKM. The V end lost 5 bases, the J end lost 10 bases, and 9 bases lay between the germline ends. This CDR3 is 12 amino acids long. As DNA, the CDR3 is TGTGCCAGCAGTAAACAAGGATCACCCCTCCACTTT. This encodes CASSKQGSPLHF.

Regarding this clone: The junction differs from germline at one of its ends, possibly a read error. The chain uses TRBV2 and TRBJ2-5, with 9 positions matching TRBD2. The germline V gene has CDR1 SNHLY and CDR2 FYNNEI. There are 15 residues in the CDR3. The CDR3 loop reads CASTVRLAGQEAQYF. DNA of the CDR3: TGTGCCAGCACTGTGCGTCTAGCGGGACAAGAGGCCCAGTACTTC. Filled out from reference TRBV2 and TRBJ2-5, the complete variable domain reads EPEVTQTPSHQVTQMGQEVILRCVPISNHLYFYWYRQILGQKVEFLVSFYNNEISEKSEIFDDQFSVERPDGSNFTLKIRSTKLEDSAMYFCASTVRLAGQEAQYFGPGTRLLVL.